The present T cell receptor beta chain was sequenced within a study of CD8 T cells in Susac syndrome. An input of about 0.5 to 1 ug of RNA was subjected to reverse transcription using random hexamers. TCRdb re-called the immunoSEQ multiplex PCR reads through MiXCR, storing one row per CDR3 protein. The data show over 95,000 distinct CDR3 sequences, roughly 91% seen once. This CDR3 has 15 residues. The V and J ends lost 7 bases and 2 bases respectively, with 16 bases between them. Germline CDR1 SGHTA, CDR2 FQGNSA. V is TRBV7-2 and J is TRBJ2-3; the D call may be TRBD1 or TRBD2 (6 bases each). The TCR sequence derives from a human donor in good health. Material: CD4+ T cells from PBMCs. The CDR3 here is CASNVDGGPTDTQYF. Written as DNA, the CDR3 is TGTGCCAGCAACGTCGATGGGGGGCCCACAGATACGCAGTATTTT.